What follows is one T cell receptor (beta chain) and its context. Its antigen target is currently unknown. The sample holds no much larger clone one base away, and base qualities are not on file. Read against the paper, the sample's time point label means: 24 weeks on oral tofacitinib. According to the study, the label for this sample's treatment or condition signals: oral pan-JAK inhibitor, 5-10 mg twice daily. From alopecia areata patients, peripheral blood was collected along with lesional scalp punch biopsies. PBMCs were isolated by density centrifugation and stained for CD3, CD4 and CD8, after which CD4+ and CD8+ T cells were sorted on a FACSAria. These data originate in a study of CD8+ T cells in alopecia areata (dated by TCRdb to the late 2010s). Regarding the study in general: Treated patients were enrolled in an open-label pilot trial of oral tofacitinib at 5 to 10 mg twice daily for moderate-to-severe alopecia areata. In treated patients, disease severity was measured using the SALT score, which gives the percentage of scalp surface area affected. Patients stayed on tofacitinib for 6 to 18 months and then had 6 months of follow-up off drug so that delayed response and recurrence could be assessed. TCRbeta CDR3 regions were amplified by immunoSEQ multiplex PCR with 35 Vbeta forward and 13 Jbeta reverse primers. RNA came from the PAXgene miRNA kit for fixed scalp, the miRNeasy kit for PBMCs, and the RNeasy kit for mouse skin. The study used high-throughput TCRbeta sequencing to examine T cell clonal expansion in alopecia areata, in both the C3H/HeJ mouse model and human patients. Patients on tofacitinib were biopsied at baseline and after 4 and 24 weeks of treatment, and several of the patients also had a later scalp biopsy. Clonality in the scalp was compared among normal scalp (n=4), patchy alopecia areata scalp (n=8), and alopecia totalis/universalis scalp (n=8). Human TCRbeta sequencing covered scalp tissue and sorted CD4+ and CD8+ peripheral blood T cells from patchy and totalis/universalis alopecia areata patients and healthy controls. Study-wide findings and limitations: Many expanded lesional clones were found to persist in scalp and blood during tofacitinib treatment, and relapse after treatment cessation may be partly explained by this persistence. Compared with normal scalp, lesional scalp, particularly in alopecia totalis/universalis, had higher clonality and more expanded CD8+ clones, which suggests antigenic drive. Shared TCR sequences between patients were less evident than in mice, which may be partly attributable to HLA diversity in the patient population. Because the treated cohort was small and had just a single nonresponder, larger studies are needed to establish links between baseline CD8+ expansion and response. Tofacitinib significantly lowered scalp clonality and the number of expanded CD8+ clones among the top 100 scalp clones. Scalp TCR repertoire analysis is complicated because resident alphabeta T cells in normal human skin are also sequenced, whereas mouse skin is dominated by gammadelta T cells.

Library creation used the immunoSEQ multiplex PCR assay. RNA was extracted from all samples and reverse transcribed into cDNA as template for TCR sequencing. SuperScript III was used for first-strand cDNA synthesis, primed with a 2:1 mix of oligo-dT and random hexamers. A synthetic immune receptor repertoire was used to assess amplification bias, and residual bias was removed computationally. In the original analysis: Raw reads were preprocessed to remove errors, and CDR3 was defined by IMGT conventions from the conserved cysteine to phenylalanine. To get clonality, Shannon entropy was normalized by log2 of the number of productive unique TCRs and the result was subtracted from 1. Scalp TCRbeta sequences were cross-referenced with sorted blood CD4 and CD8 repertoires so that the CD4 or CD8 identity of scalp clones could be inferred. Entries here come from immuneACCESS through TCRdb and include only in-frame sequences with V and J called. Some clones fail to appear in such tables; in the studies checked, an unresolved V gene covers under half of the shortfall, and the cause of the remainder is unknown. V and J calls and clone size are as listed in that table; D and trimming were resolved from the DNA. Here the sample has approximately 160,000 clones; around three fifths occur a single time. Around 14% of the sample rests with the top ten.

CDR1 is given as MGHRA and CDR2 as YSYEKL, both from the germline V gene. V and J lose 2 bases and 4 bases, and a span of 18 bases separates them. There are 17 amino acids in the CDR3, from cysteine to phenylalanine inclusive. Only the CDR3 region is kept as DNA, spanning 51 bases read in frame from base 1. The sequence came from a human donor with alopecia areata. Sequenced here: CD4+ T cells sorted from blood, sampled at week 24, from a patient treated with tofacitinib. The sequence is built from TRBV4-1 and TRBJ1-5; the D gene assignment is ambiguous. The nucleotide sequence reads TGCGCCAGCAGCCAATATACCGGGAGTTCTGGGAATCAGCCCCAGCATTTT. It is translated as CASSQYTGSSGNQPQHF.